This T cell receptor beta chain was identified in a study of blood T cells in healthy people across ages. Next came a second PCR, run for about 7 to 12 cycles, which used a sample-barcoded 5' primer along with a J-beta primer mix. TCRdb reprocessed the 5' RACE reads via MiXCR and lists one record per CDR3 protein. The data contain approximately 850,000 distinct CDR3 sequences, 58% of them singletons. Germline lookup yields CDR1 ENHRY and CDR2 SYGVKD. The CDR3 is 14 residues long. The specimen sequenced was blood. The sequence came from a young man in good health. V and J are TRBV10-3 and TRBJ2-7; D may correspond to TRBD1 or TRBD2 (5 bases each). The end of the DNA fits TRBJ2-5 better, so the J call may be wrong. The CDR3 coding sequence is TGTGCCATCAGTGATATGGGACCCGATGAGACCCAGTACTTC. Translated, it gives CAISDMGPDETQYF.